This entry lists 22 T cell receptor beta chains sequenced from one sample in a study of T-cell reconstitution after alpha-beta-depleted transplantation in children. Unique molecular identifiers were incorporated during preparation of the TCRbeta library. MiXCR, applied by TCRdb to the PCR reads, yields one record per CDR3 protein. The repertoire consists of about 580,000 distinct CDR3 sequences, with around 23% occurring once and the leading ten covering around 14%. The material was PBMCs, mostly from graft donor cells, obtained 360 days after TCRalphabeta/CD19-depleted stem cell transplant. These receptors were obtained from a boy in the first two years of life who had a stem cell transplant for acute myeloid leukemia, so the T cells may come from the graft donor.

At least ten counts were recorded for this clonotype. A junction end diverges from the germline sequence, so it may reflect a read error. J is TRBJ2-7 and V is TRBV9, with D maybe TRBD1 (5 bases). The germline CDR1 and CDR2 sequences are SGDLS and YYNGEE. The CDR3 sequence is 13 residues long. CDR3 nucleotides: TGTGCCAGCAGTGTAGGGGATTCCTACGAGCAGTACTTC. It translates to CASSVGDSYEQYF.

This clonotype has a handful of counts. The CDR3 reads CASSVYGYTF. In nucleotides, the CDR3 is TGTGCCAGCAGTGTCTATGGCTACACCTTC. V usage is TRBV12-3 or TRBV12-4 and J usage is TRBJ1-2; D gene unclear. There are 10 residues in the CDR3. Trimming took off 5 bases at V and 4 bases at J, with 2 bases between the two ends.

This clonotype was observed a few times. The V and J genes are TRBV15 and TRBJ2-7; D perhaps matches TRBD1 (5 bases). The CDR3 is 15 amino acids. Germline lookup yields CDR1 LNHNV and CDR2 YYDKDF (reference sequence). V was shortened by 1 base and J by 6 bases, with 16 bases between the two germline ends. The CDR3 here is CATSRGAGLVSEQYF. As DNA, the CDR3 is TGTGCCACCAGCAGAGGGGCAGGGCTGGTGAGCGAGCAGTACTTC.

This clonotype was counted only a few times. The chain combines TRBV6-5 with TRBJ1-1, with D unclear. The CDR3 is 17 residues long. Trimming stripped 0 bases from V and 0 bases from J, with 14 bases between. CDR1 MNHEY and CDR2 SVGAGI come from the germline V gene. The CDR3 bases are TGTGCCAGCAGTTACTCGAATTCAGAAGTTATGAACACTGAAGCTTTCTTT. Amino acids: CASSYSNSEVMNTEAFF.

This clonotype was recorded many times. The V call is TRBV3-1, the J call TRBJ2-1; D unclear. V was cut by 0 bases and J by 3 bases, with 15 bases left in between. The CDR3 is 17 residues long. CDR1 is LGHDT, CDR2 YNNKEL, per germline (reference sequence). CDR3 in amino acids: CASSQDPDEWGYNEQFF. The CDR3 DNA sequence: TGTGCCAGCAGCCAAGATCCGGACGAGTGGGGCTACAATGAGCAGTTCTTC.

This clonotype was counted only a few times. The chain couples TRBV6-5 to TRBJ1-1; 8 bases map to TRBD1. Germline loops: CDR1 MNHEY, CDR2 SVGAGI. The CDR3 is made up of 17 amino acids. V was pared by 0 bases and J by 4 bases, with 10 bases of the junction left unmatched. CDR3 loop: CASSYSGQGVYSTEAFF. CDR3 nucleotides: TGTGCCAGCAGTTACTCTGGACAGGGAGTTTATAGCACTGAAGCTTTCTTT.

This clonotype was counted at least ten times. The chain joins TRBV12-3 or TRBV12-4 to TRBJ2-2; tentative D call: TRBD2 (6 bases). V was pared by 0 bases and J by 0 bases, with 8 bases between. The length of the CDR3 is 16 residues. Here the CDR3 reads CASSLARGANTGELFF. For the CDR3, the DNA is TGTGCCAGCAGTTTAGCGCGGGGTGCGAACACCGGGGAGCTGTTTTTT.

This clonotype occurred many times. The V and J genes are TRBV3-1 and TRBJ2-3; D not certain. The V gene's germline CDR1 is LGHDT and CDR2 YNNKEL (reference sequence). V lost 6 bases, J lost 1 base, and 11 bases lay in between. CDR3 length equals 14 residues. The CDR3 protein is CASRPRPRTDTQYF. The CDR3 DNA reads TGTGCCAGCAGACCGCGACCCCGCACAGATACGCAGTATTTT.

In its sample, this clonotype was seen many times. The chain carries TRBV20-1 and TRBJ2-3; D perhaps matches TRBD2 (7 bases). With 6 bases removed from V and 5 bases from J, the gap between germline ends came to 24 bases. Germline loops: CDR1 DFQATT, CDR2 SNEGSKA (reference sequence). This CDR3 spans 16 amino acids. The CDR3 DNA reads TGCAGTGCCGCCCTATCTGGGGGGGGGCAAGGAGATACGCAGTATTTT. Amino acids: CSAALSGGGQGDTQYF.

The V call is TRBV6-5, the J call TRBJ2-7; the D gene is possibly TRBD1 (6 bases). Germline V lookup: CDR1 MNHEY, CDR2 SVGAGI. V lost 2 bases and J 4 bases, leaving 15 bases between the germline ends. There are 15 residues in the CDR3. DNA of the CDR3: TGTGCCAGCAGTTACGGCCGGACAGCCGGATACGAGCAGTACTTC. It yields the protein CASSYGRTAGYEQYF.

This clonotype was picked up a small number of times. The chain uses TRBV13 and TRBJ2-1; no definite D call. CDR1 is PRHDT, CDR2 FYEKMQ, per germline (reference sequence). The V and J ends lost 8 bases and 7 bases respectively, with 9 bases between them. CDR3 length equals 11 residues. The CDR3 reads CASGPNNEQFF. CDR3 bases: TGTGCCAGCGGACCGAATAATGAGCAGTTCTTC. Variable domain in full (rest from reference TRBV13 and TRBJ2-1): AAGVIQSPRHLIKEKRETATLKCYPIPRHDTVYWYQQGPGQDPQFLISFYEKMQSDKGSIPDRFSAQQFSDYHSELNMSSLELGDSALYFCASGPNNEQFFGPGTRLTVL.

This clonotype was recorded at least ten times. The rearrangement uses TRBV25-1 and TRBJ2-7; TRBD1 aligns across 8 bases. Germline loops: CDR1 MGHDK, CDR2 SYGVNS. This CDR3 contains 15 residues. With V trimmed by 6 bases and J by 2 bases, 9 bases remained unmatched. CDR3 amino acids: CASRGTGQAAYEQYF. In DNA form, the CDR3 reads TGTGCCAGCAGGGGGACGGGACAGGCAGCCTACGAGCAGTACTTC.

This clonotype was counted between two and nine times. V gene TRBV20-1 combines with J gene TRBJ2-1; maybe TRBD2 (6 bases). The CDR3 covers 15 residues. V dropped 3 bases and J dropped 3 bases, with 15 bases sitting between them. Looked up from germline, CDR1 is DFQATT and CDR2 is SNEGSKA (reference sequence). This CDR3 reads CSASGGATIYNEQFF. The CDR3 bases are TGCAGTGCTAGTGGCGGGGCGACAATCTACAATGAGCAGTTCTTC.

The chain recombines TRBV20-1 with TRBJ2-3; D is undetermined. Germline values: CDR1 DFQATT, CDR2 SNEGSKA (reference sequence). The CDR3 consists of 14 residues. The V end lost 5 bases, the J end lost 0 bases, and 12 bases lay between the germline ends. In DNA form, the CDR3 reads TGCAGTGCTCCCCACCAAGTGAGCACAGATACGCAGTATTTT. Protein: CSAPHQVSTDTQYF.

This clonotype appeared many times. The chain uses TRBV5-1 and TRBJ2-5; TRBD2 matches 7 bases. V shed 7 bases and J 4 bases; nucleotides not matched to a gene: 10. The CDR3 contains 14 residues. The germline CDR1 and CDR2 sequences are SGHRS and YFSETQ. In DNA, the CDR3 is TGCGCCAGCGTTAGGGGCGGGGGACGAGAGACCCAGTACTTC. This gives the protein CASVRGGGRETQYF.

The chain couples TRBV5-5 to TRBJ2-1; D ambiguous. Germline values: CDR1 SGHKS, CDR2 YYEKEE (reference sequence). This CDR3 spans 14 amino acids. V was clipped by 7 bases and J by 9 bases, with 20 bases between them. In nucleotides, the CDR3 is TGTGCCAGCGTATCGAACTTGGCGGTTGGTGAGCAGTTCTTC. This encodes CASVSNLAVGEQFF.

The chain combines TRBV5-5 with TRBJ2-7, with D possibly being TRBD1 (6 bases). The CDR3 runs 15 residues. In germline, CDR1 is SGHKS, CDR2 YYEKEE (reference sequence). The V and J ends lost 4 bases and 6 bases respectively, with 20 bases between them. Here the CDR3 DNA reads TGTGCCAGCAGCCGAGAGTTGAACAGGGCTGGCGAGCAGTACTTC. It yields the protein CASSRELNRAGEQYF.

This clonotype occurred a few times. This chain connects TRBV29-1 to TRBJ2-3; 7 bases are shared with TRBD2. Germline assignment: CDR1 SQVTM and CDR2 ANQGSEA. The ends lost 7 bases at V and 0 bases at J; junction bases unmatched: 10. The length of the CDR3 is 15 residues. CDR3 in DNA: TGCAGCGGCTCCGACTGGCGGGGGAGCACAGATACGCAGTATTTT. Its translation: CSGSDWRGSTDTQYF.

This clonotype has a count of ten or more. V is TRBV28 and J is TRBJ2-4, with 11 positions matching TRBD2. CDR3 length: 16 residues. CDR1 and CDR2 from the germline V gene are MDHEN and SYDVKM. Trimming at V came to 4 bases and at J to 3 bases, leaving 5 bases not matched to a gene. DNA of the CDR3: TGTGCCAGCAGTTGGATAGCGGGGGGGCACAAAAACATTCAGTACTTC. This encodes CASSWIAGGHKNIQYF.

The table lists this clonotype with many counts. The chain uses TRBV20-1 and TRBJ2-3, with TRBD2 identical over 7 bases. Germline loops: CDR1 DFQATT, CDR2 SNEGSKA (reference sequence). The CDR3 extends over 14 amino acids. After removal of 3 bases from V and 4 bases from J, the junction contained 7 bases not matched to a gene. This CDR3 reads CSASGEGAPDTQYF. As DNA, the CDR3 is TGCAGTGCTAGTGGGGAGGGAGCTCCAGATACGCAGTATTTT.

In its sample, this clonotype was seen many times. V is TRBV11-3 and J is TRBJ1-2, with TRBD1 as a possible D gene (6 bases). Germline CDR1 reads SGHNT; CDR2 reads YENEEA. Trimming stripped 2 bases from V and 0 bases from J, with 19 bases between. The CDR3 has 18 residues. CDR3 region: CASSLMVRQRGTNYGYTF. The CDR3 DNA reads TGTGCCAGCAGCTTAATGGTGCGGCAGAGGGGGACTAACTATGGCTACACCTTC.

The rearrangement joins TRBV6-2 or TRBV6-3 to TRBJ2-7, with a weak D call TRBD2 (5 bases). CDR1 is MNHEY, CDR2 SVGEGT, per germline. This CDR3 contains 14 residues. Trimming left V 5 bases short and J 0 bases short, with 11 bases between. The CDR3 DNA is TGTGCCAGCAGTAAGGACTTCATCTCCTACGAGCAGTACTTC. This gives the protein CASSKDFISYEQYF.